This TCR beta chain derives from a study of T cell responses to AZD1222 COVID-19 vaccine. The study, taken as a whole, reports: Nearly half of spike-specific TCRs reportedly go after variant regions that carry no mutations.

As regards this clone: The antigen remains undetermined.

CDR3 length: 16 amino acids. Trimming at V came to 5 bases and at J to 2 bases, leaving 10 bases not matched to a gene. CDR1 and CDR2 from the germline V gene are KGHSH and LQKENI. Profiling relied on immunoSEQ multiplex PCR, and the TCRdb table lists in-frame clones only, not all of them. The sample shows more than 75,000 clones, 85% to 90% of them seen only once. This receptor was identified in an adult who received the AZD1222 COVID-19 vaccine. Sample: peripheral blood, taken 28 days after the second AZD1222 dose. This rearrangement joins TRBV18 to TRBJ1-2, with 8 bases identical to TRBD1. CDR3: CASSSKDRAGNYGYTF. The CDR3 DNA is TGTGCCAGCTCATCAAAGGACAGGGCAGGCAACTATGGCTACACCTTC. Variable domain in full (rest from reference TRBV18 and TRBJ1-2): NAGVMQNPRHLVRRRGQEARLRCSPMKGHSHVYWYRQLPEEGLKFMVYLQKENIIDESGMPKERFSAEFPKEGPSILRIQQVVRGDSAAYFCASSSKDRAGNYGYTFGSGTRLTVV.